This T cell receptor (beta chain) was sequenced for a study of blood T cell repertoires in COVID-19. Here immunoSEQ multiplex PCR was the method, and the copy in TCRdb shows in-frame clones only, minus some. The table shows some 60,000 clones, with roughly 92% occurring only once. This CDR3 spans 13 amino acids. The V segment lost 4 bases and the J segment 7 bases; nucleotides outside the gene matches: 5. CDR1 is LNHDA, CDR2 SQIVND, per germline (reference sequence). This chain uses TRBV19 with TRBJ1-1; 8 nucleotides line up with TRBD1. The receptor was derived from a human donor in a cohort sampled during active COVID-19. The sequenced sample consisted of peripheral blood. CDR3 residues: CASSRGTGREAFF. CDR3 bases: TGTGCCAGTAGTAGGGGGACAGGCCGTGAAGCTTTCTTT.